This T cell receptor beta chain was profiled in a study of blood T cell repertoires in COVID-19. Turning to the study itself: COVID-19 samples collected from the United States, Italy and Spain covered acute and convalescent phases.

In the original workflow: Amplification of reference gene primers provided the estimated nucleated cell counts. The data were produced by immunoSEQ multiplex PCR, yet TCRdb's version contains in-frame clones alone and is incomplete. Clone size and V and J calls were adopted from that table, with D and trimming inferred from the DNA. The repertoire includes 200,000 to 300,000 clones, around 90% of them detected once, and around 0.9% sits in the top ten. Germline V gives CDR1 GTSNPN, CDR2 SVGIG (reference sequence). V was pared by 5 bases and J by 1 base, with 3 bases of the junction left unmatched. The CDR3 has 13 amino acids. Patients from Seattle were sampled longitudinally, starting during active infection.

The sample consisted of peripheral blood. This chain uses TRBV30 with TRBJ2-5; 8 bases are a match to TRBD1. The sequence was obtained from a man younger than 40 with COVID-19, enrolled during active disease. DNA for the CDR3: TGTGCCTGGGGACAGGGCCTCCAAGAGACCCAGTACTTC. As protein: CAWGQGLQETQYF.